This T cell receptor beta chain was identified in a study of technical replicates of blood from a few donors. Data came from immunoSEQ multiplex PCR; TCRdb stores just in-frame clones and leaves some out. The sample comprises tens of thousands of clones, 95% to 98% of which are singletons, and around 0.16% rests with the top ten. This CDR3 has 13 amino acids. V was pared by 2 bases and J by 6 bases, with 13 bases between. CDR1 and CDR2 from the germline V gene are SQVTM and ANQGSEA. The chain uses TRBV29-1 and TRBJ1-2; a weak D match, TRBD1 (6 bases). The sequencing sample was made of T cells isolated from PBMCs. The clonotype comes from a human donor in good health. The CDR3 is CSVELQGWNGYTF. Written as DNA, the CDR3 is TGCAGCGTTGAACTACAGGGTTGGAATGGCTACACCTTC.